This T cell receptor (beta chain) was sequenced in a study of blood T cell repertoires in COVID-19. The data were produced by immunoSEQ multiplex PCR, yet TCRdb's version contains in-frame clones alone and is incomplete. Here the sample spans roughly 670,000 clones, 75% to 90% being singletons. Germline values: CDR1 SGHVS, CDR2 FNYEAQ. J gave up 0 bases and V 4 bases, and 3 bases lay outside the gene matches. This CDR3 has 15 residues. The chain carries TRBV7-6 and TRBJ2-3; 8 nucleotides line up with TRBD1. The TCR was taken from a young woman with acute or convalescent COVID-19. Sequenced input: peripheral blood. The CDR3, as DNA: TGTGCCAGCAGCTCCAGGGGGCAGAGCACAGATACGCAGTATTTT. Protein product: CASSSRGQSTDTQYF.